This T cell receptor beta chain was identified in a study of OX40 agonist ivuxolimab in advanced cancers. Study background: Those treated in dose escalation had hepatocellular carcinoma, melanoma, renal cell cancer or head and neck cancer. From 23 to 79 years was the age range, with a mean of approximately 63 years, and around 80% were male. Three patients got partial responses; one had hepatocellular carcinoma and two had cutaneous melanoma. Whole-study results and caveats: Some nonresponders also had low normalized T-cell clonal expansion.

Clones were sequenced by immunoSEQ multiplex PCR, and TCRdb holds only the in-frame ones, with some missing. The table has 90,000 to 100,000 clones, approximately 80% seen once. Notes on this clone: Antigen unknown.

This CDR3 is 14 amino acids long. The trim removed 5 bases at V and 7 bases at J, leaving 8 bases unmatched. Germline lookup yields CDR1 SGHTA and CDR2 FQGNSA. The TCR originated in an adult with an advanced solid tumor such as melanoma, head and neck, liver or kidney cancer. The chain uses TRBV7-2 and TRBJ1-5, with 7 bases fitting TRBD1. This sample comprised CD4+ or CD8+ T cells sorted from blood, obtained in a trial of the OX40 agonist ivuxolimab. CDR3 coding DNA: TGTGCCAGCAGCCAGGGGGGCTTTAAGCAGCCCCAGCATTTT. Encoded protein: CASSQGGFKQPQHF.